Listed below are T cell receptor beta chains from one sample, sequenced in a study of blood T cell repertoires in COVID-19. Here immunoSEQ multiplex PCR was the method, and the copy in TCRdb shows in-frame clones only, minus some. This sample has 150,000 or so clones; under 90% occur once, and the top ten carry 15% to 20%. Source material: PBMCs or T cells enriched from blood (not recorded which). The receptors shown here come from a man in his sixties who had recovered from COVID-19. Each CDR3 is given with its conserved first and last residue. The order of the fields is D gene, V gene, clone size, J gene, CDR3 DNA, CDR3 protein. The D gene is left open where the match is weak. Where a row states a size, it is once, few, many or the class of an expanded clone; other rows omit it.

.	TRBV6-5	.	TRBJ2-5	TGTGCCAGCAGACCTTGGGGCCGACGGGAGACCCAGTACTTC	CASRPWGRRETQYF
TRBD1	TRBV3-1/TRBV3-2	.	TRBJ1-4	TGTGCCAGCAGCCAGACTACCGGGACAGGGCGGGAAAAACTGTTTTTT	CASSQTTGTGREKLFF
TRBD1	TRBV5-1	.	TRBJ2-7	TGCGCCAGCAGCACAGGGACAGTGGGCGAGCAGTACTTC	CASSTGTVGEQYF
.	TRBV15	.	TRBJ2-1	TGTGCCACCAGCAGAGACGCGGGTGGGGCCTACAATGAGCAGTTCTTC	CATSRDAGGAYNEQFF
.	TRBV19	.	TRBJ2-5	TGTGCCAGTAGTATTAACAGCCAAGAGACCCAGTACTTC	CASSINSQETQYF
.	TRBV6-4	.	TRBJ1-2	TGTGCCAGCTCCCCTGGGCCTCTTAACTATGGCTACACCTTC	CASSPGPLNYGYTF
TRBD1	TRBV28	.	TRBJ1-6	TGTGCCAGCAGTGGACAGGAGATAGCTTCACCCCTCCACTTT	CASSGQEIASPLHF
.	TRBV5-4	.	TRBJ2-7	TGTGCCAGCAGCCGCGAGGCAGATTACGAGCAGTACTTC	CASSREADYEQYF
.	TRBV19	once	TRBJ2-2	TGTGCCAGTAGTAAGAACGGGGGTAGCACCGGGGAGCTGTTTTTT	CASSKNGGSTGELFF
.	TRBV14	.	TRBJ1-3	TGTGCCAGCAGCTCCCGTGGAAACACCATATATTTT	CASSSRGNTIYF
TRBD2	TRBV15	.	TRBJ2-7	TGTGCCACCAGCATAAGCGGGAGCTCCTCCTACGAGCAGTACTTC	CATSISGSSSYEQYF
.	TRBV11-2	.	TRBJ1-1	TGTGCCAGCAGCTTACTCCGGGGTAAGAACACTGAAGCTTTCTTT	CASSLLRGKNTEAFF
TRBD2	TRBV19	.	TRBJ2-7	TGTGCCAGTAGTACACAAGCGGGGACTACCTACGAGCAGTACTTC	CASSTQAGTTYEQYF
.	TRBV28	once	TRBJ1-1	TGTGCCAGCAGTTTATGGTTGGGGGGTTCAGGGCTGAGGGACACTGAAGCTTTCTTT	CASSLWLGGSGLRDTEAFF
TRBD1	TRBV5-6	few	TRBJ2-7	TGTGCCAGCAGCTGGACAGGGCTATCGTACTACGAGCAGTACTTC	CASSWTGLSYYEQYF
TRBD1	TRBV7-9	.	TRBJ1-3	TGTGCCAGCAGTTCGGACAGGGGGTTGTCTGGAAACACCATATATTTT	CASSSDRGLSGNTIYF
TRBD1	TRBV9	.	TRBJ2-7	TGTGCCAGCAGCGTGACCGGGACAGGGAGGTTCGAGCAGTACTTC	CASSVTGTGRFEQYF
.	TRBV14	.	TRBJ2-3	TGTGCCAGCAGCCAAGAGTTGTCAGCGGATACGCAGTATTTT	CASSQELSADTQYF
TRBD1	TRBV19	.	TRBJ2-7	TGTGCCAGTCGGCCCCTTACCGGGACAGGGAACGAGCAGTACTTC	CASRPLTGTGNEQYF
.	TRBV30	few	TRBJ2-5	TGTGCCTGGAGTGGGGACATTCAAGAGACCCAGTACTTC	CAWSGDIQETQYF
TRBD1	TRBV6-5	few	TRBJ1-1	TGTGCCAGCGTTTGGACAGGGGGTACTGAAGCTTTCTTT	CASVWTGGTEAFF
.	TRBV6-5	once	TRBJ2-5	TGTGCCAGTAAAAGTGGGGCCTCAAGCGCAACCCAGTACTTC	CASKSGASSATQYF
.	TRBV7-2	.	TRBJ2-7	TGTGCCAGCAGCTCCCTCGGGGAGTACGAGCAGTACTTC	CASSSLGEYEQYF
TRBD1	TRBV5-8	.	TRBJ1-5	TGTGCCAGCAGCCCGCGGACAGGACCTCGCTATCAGCCCCAGCATTTT	CASSPRTGPRYQPQHF
.	TRBV3-1/TRBV3-2	.	TRBJ2-3	TGTGCCAGCAGCCCCACGCTGGGCGTTGGTTCTGATACGCAGTATTTT	CASSPTLGVGSDTQYF
TRBD1	TRBV10-2	.	TRBJ1-6	TGCGCCAGCAGTTACTCCCGGGACAGGGGCTCACCCCTCCACTTT	CASSYSRDRGSPLHF
TRBD1	TRBV14	.	TRBJ2-7	TGTGCCAGCAGCCAAGGATGGACAGGGGCCTACGAGCAGTACTTC	CASSQGWTGAYEQYF